Sequencing of this T cell receptor beta chain was carried out in a study of blood T cell repertoires in COVID-19. Study details: Collection of acute and convalescent COVID-19 samples took place in the United States, Italy and Spain. T cells, B-cell-depleted T cells, or PBMCs provided the cDNA or gDNA that served as material.

Original analysis: The authors estimated nucleated cell counts from reference gene primer amplification. Sequenced by immunoSEQ multiplex PCR; TCRdb stores in-frame clones only, minus some. V and J calls and clone size are given by that table; D and trimming were obtained from the DNA. The data show 150,000 to 200,000 clones, around two thirds seen once. The CDR3 spans 16 residues. Germline values: CDR1 MNHNY, CDR2 SVGAGI (reference sequence). Trimming removed 8 bases at V and 7 bases at J, with 24 bases between. The sequenced sample was peripheral blood. The clonotype comes from an elderly woman with acute or convalescent COVID-19. The chain couples TRBV6-6 to TRBJ1-5; D is possibly TRBD1 (6 bases). The CDR3 region is CASALAAGASMQPQHF. The CDR3, as DNA: TGTGCCAGCGCCCTAGCGGCAGGGGCCTCCATGCAGCCCCAGCATTTT.